Below, one T cell receptor beta chain is given with its context. Antigen unknown. Germline CDR1 reads SGHTA; CDR2 reads FQGTGA. With 1 base removed from V and 4 bases from J, the gap between germline ends came to 13 bases. The CDR3 is 16 amino acids. The authors made TCR beta libraries by quantitative 5'-RACE with molecular barcodes. From the 5' RACE reads, TCRdb called clonotypes with MiXCR, one entry per CDR3 protein. The table records roughly 670,000 distinct CDR3 sequences, under 20% of them present only once. These data originate in a study of CD8 T cells in ankylosing spondylitis. Study outcomes and limitations: Reportedly, disease-linked clones are significantly enriched in ankylosing spondylitis patients' matched synovial fluid. The disease-linked clones had a CD8+ phenotype and low blood frequencies. One TCR beta motif, made up of about 8 highly homologous variants, appeared characteristic of ankylosing spondylitis blood. Earlier studies detected some motif variants in reactive arthritis synovial fluid and blood.

This TCR derives from a male donor with ankylosing spondylitis. The sample comprised blood, either unsorted or a sorted T cell fraction (not recorded which). The chain joins TRBV7-3 to TRBJ2-2; D is perhaps TRBD1 or TRBD2 (5 bases each). The CDR3 DNA reads TGTGCCAGCAGCTTAAGTAAGGGGAGCGGCACCGGGGAGCTGTTTTTT. It yields the protein CASSLSKGSGTGELFF.